Following are 17 T cell receptor beta chains from one sample sequenced in a study of patients and donors after allogeneic stem cell transplantation (dated by TCRdb to 2020 to 2021). Receptors were amplified or captured by RT-PCR. The instrument was a NextSeq 550. Clones were called with MiXCR by TCRdb after fastp trimmed the public reads at Q25, and only in-frame beta chains were retained. Every entry covers one CDR3 protein and lists the most common genes and DNA from its rows. In this sample the table shows under 200,000 distinct CDR3 sequences, approximately 31% of which occur a single time. The ten largest clones take up 3.2% of the sample. The sequenced sample consisted of blood, either unsorted or a sorted T cell fraction (not recorded which). These receptors came from a human donor who was either an allogeneic HSCT recipient or a stem cell or donor lymphocyte infusion donor (not recorded which). It is not recorded whose cells these are; they may come from a transplant donor.

The chain combines TRBV20-1 with TRBJ1-2; 11 bases line up with TRBD1. Germline CDR1 and CDR2: DFQATT and SNEGSKA (reference sequence). With V trimmed by 5 bases and J by 4 bases, 6 bases remained unmatched. The CDR3 sequence is 14 residues long. In DNA form, the CDR3 reads TGCAGTGCTGATAGGGACAGGGGGTCCTATGGCTACACCTTC. This encodes CSADRDRGSYGYTF.

V is TRBV20-1 and J is TRBJ2-4; D not resolved. The CDR3 has 14 amino acids. The V end was cut by 4 bases, the J end by 2 bases, with 12 bases between. Germline values: CDR1 DFQATT, CDR2 SNEGSKA (reference sequence). The CDR3 region has the DNA TGCAGTGCTACCCCGCGCAGGTCCAAAAACATTCAGTACTTC. Translation: CSATPRRSKNIQYF.

There are a few counts of this clonotype. The gene calls are TRBV14 and TRBJ2-6, with D perhaps matching TRBD1 or TRBD2 (5 bases each). Germline V gene lookup returns CDR1 SGHDN and CDR2 FVKESK. CDR3 length equals 17 residues. V was cut by 0 bases and J by 2 bases, with 11 bases left in between. CDR3 region: CASSQDTGTAGANVLTF. In DNA form, the CDR3 reads TGTGCCAGCAGCCAAGATACCGGGACCGCTGGGGCCAACGTCCTGACTTTC.

This clonotype turned up a few times. This sequence joins TRBV4-2 and TRBJ2-5; TRBD2 might be the D (5 bases). The ends were cut back, 4 bases at V and 2 bases at J, with 14 bases in the middle. The CDR3 is 15 amino acids. CDR1 and CDR2 (germline): LGHNA, YNFKEQ. As DNA, the CDR3 is TGTGCCAGCAGCCCTCATCCCGGGAATCAAGAGACCCAGTACTTC. Translated, it gives CASSPHPGNQETQYF.

The chain links TRBV7-2 to TRBJ1-6; TRBD1 might be the D (5 bases). Trimming pared 6 bases from V and 1 base from J, leaving 13 bases between. The CDR3 spans 16 residues. The germline V gene encodes CDR1 SGHTA and CDR2 FQGNSA. DNA for the CDR3: TGTGCCAGCAGATCGACGGGGCAGTCCTATAATTCACCCCTCCACTTT. Translation: CASRSTGQSYNSPLHF.

The J gene is TRBJ1-1, the V gene TRBV11-2, with D unclear. There are 10 residues in the CDR3. Germline V gives CDR1 SGHAT, CDR2 FQNNGV. Trimming left V 5 bases short and J 12 bases short, with 10 bases between. CDR3 DNA: TGTGCCAGCAGCCACAAACGCACTTTCTTT. Its translation: CASSHKRTFF. The full variable domain, completed using reference TRBV11-2 and TRBJ1-1, is EAGVAQSPRYKIIEKRQSVAFWCNPISGHATLYWYQQILGQGPKLLIQFQNNGVVDDSQLPKDRFSAERLKGVDSTLKIQPAKLEDSAVYLCASSHKRTFFGQGTRLTVV.

This clonotype was detected once. The V gene is TRBV18, the J gene TRBJ2-1, with 7 positions matching TRBD2. This CDR3 is 16 amino acids long. CDR1 and CDR2 (germline): KGHSH, LQKENI. Trimming took 0 bases from V and 7 from J; bases not matched to a gene: 9. The CDR3 nucleotides read TGTGCCAGCTCACCACCGATCGGCGGGAGCGGGAATGAGCAGTTCTTC. Translation: CASSPPIGGSGNEQFF.

The chain employs TRBV12-3 or TRBV12-4 and TRBJ1-4; D call uncertain. The CDR3 runs to 15 residues. V was pared by 3 bases and J by 5 bases, with 13 bases between. CDR3 residues: CASSFWSRKNEKLFF. CDR3 DNA sequence: TGTGCCAGCAGTTTCTGGTCTCGTAAAAATGAAAAACTGTTTTTT.

The chain combines TRBV5-1 with TRBJ2-1; 7 nucleotides match TRBD1. The CDR3 spans 14 residues. The germline V gene encodes CDR1 SGHRS and CDR2 YFSETQ. V lost 2 bases, J lost 8 bases, and 7 bases stayed unmatched. Written as DNA, the CDR3 is TGCGCCAGCAGCTTTAATAAGGGGGCCTATGAGCAGTTCTTC. The encoded protein is CASSFNKGAYEQFF.

The chain uses TRBV15 and TRBJ2-7; D not certain. This CDR3 is built from 13 residues. V gave up 0 bases and J gave up 3 bases, with 6 bases separating them. From germline, CDR1 is LNHNV and CDR2 YYDKDF (reference sequence). In DNA form, the CDR3 reads TGTGCCACCAGCAGAGATCGCCACTACGAGCAGTACTTC. Amino acid sequence: CATSRDRHYEQYF.

The V call is TRBV27, the J call TRBJ1-1; D perhaps matches TRBD1 (6 bases). The CDR3 is 13 amino acids. From germline, CDR1 is MNHEY and CDR2 SMNVEV (reference sequence). V was clipped by 6 bases and J by 2 bases, with 10 bases between them. The CDR3 DNA reads TGTGCCAGCAGCAAACAGGGAAACACTGAAGCTTTCTTT. Translated: CASSKQGNTEAFF.

Details on this clonotype: A much larger clone lies one base from this, so it may be a read error. The rearrangement joins TRBV7-9 to TRBJ1-2; D gene uncertain. The CDR3 runs 13 residues. Germline CDR1 SEHNR, CDR2 FQNEAQ (reference sequence). CDR3 DNA sequence: TGTGCCAGCAGCTTAGAGAGGGTTTCTGGCTACATCTTC. Amino acid sequence: CASSLERVSGYIF.

The rearrangement links TRBV5-1 to TRBJ2-7; D perhaps matches TRBD1 (5 bases). Trimming pared 0 bases from V and 0 bases from J, leaving 7 bases between. This CDR3 has 14 residues. The V gene's germline CDR1 is SGHRS and CDR2 YFSETQ. The CDR3 sequence: CASSLVRASYEQYF. DNA of the CDR3: TGCGCCAGCAGCTTGGTCAGGGCCTCCTACGAGCAGTACTTC.

This clonotype was recorded a few times. The V gene is TRBV12-3 or TRBV12-4, the J gene TRBJ1-2, with TRBD1 identical over 10 bases. V lost 10 bases and J lost 5; bases outside the gene matches: 4. This CDR3 region has 12 residues. As DNA, the CDR3 is TGTGCCACCCGACAGGGGGCGTATGGCTACACCTTC. Protein: CATRQGAYGYTF.

The chain joins TRBV7-9 to TRBJ1-1; D is possibly TRBD1 (5 bases). With 5 bases removed from V and 0 bases from J, the gap between germline ends came to 22 bases. The CDR3 runs 18 residues. The V gene's germline CDR1 is SEHNR and CDR2 FQNEAQ (reference sequence). CDR3 region: CASSDPRRLWGMNTEAFF. CDR3 bases: TGTGCCAGCAGCGACCCCCGACGCTTGTGGGGGATGAACACTGAAGCTTTCTTT.

This rearrangement joins TRBV4-1 to TRBJ2-7; tentatively, D is TRBD1 or TRBD2 (6 bases each). Germline V lookup: CDR1 MGHRA, CDR2 YSYEKL. Trimming took off 7 bases at V and 3 bases at J, with 19 bases between the two ends. The CDR3 extends over 15 amino acids. The CDR3 reads CASKGKVGGLYEQYF. In nucleotides, the CDR3 is TGCGCCAGCAAGGGGAAGGTCGGGGGCCTCTACGAGCAGTACTTC.

The gene calls are TRBV28 and TRBJ1-2; D is ambiguous. Germline CDR1 MDHEN, CDR2 SYDVKM. V lost 4 bases to trimming and J lost 0 bases, with 24 bases between them. This CDR3 is built from 19 residues. The DNA of the CDR3 is TGTGCCAGCAGTTCCCCCAGGAAAGGAGCGTTTCGAGCTAACTATGGCTACACCTTC. It yields the protein CASSSPRKGAFRANYGYTF.